This T cell receptor beta chain came from a study of T-cell reconstitution after alpha-beta-depleted transplantation in children. This clonotype was counted many times. Antigen specificity is unknown. Germline assignment: CDR1 SGHDN and CDR2 FVKESK. V lost 0 bases, J lost 6 bases, and 9 bases lay in between. This CDR3 is 13 amino acids long. Study-wide results and caveats: After transplant, at about two months, alpha-beta T cells were reportedly derived from several hundred expanded graft clones. At day 60, the high TCRbeta diversity found in some patients originated from recipient T cells and thymic progenitors that had survived. Counts and diversity of T cells one year after transplant came mostly from newly produced T cells.

The TCRbeta library incorporated unique molecular identifiers. TCRdb used MiXCR to reprocess the PCR reads, holding one entry per CDR3 protein. The sample consists of fewer than 40,000 distinct CDR3 sequences, approximately 7% of them appearing once. The specimen was peripheral blood, collected 60 days after TCRalphabeta/CD19-depleted stem cell transplant. The TCR was taken from a child younger than two who had a stem cell transplant for acute myeloid leukemia, so the T cells may come from the graft donor. The V gene is TRBV14, the J gene TRBJ2-7; D gene unclear. CDR3 region: CASSQDLGSEQYF. CDR3 DNA: TGTGCCAGCAGCCAAGACCTGGGGTCCGAGCAGTACTTC.